Listed below are T cell receptor beta chains from one sample, sequenced in a study of blood T cell repertoires in COVID-19. Method: immunoSEQ multiplex PCR; TCRdb's copy keeps in-frame clones and lacks some. This table holds 25,000 or so clones, about 83% found once. The material sequenced was peripheral blood. The source is a man in his 70s with acute or convalescent COVID-19. CDR3s include the opening cysteine and the closing phenylalanine or tryptophan. The order of the fields is V gene, D gene, clone size, J gene, CDR3 protein, CDR3 DNA. A D gene is named only where the DNA matches it firmly. Clone size is not always given. Where it is, it says once, few, many or a class for expanded clones.

TRBV2	TRBD2	many	TRBJ2-7	CASQGLAVHEQYF	TGTGCCAGCCAGGGACTAGCGGTCCACGAGCAGTACTTC
TRBV19	TRBD2	-	TRBJ2-2	CASSSYSGGARTGELFF	TGTGCCAGTAGTAGTTATAGCGGGGGGGCGAGAACCGGGGAGCTGTTTTTT
TRBV24-1	-	once	TRBJ1-2	CATGDSGGYTF	TGTGCCACCGGGGACTCGGGGGGCTACACCTTC
TRBV7-2	TRBD1	-	TRBJ1-2	CASSLGQGRNYGYTF	TGTGCCAGCAGCTTAGGACAGGGGCGTAACTATGGCTACACCTTC
TRBV29-1	-	-	TRBJ1-1	CSVSGNLRTEAFF	TGCAGCGTATCAGGGAATCTGCGCACTGAAGCTTTCTTT
TRBV5-1	-	-	TRBJ1-3	CASSSQAFSGNTIYF	TGCGCCAGCAGCAGTCAGGCGTTCTCCGGAAACACCATATATTTT
TRBV6-5	TRBD1	-	TRBJ1-1	CASSYSQTGPLAFF	TGTGCCAGCAGTTACTCGCAGACAGGGCCCTTGGCTTTCTTT
TRBV4-2	-	-	TRBJ1-5	CASSQDPGAGNQPQHF	TGTGCCAGCAGCCAAGATCCAGGGGCCGGCAATCAGCCCCAGCATTTT
TRBV3-1/TRBV3-2	-	-	TRBJ1-5	CASSQSGDQPQHF	TGTGCCAGCAGCCAATCGGGGGATCAGCCCCAGCATTTT
TRBV7-2	TRBD2	-	TRBJ2-1	CASSLSGGSYNEQFF	TGTGCCAGCAGCTTGAGCGGGGGGAGTTACAATGAGCAGTTCTTC
TRBV13	-	-	TRBJ1-1	CASSLDGFGASAEAFF	TGTGCCAGCAGCTTAGACGGTTTCGGGGCTAGCGCTGAAGCTTTCTTT
TRBV19	-	-	TRBJ1-1	CASSLTTREAFF	TGTGCCAGTAGTCTAACGACTCGCGAAGCTTTCTTT
TRBV5-1	-	-	TRBJ1-5	CASSSEPDISPQHF	TGCGCCAGCAGCTCGGAACCGGACATATCGCCCCAGCATTTT
TRBV19	-	-	TRBJ1-2	CASSNRQGNYGYTF	TGTGCCAGTAGTAATCGCCAGGGAAACTATGGCTACACCTTC
TRBV19	-	-	TRBJ2-1	CASREDGGNEQFF	TGTGCCAGTAGAGAAGATGGGGGGAATGAGCAGTTCTTC
TRBV5-1	TRBD1	-	TRBJ2-5	CASSLGTGGKETQYF	TGCGCCAGCAGTTTAGGGACAGGGGGTAAGGAGACCCAGTACTTC
TRBV30	-	-	TRBJ2-7	CAWSVQAPYEQYF	TGTGCCTGGAGTGTACAGGCCCCTTACGAGCAGTACTTC
TRBV10-1	-	-	TRBJ1-1	CASIRTKEQMNTEAFF	TGCGCCAGCATCCGGACAAAAGAACAAATGAACACTGAAGCTTTCTTT
TRBV12-3/TRBV12-4	-	-	TRBJ2-7	CASSTSTVNEQYF	TGTGCCAGCAGCACTAGCACCGTCAACGAGCAGTACTTC
TRBV9	TRBD2	-	TRBJ2-1	CASSPPWTSGSDEQFF	TGTGCCAGCAGCCCGCCATGGACTAGCGGGAGTGATGAGCAGTTCTTC
TRBV5-4	TRBD2	-	TRBJ2-1	CASSLGLAGPYNEQFF	TGTGCCAGCAGCTTGGGGTTAGCGGGGCCCTACAATGAGCAGTTCTTC
TRBV7-2	-	-	TRBJ2-3	CASSFGGEVDTQYF	TGTGCCAGCAGCTTCGGGGGAGAAGTAGATACGCAGTATTTT
TRBV18	TRBD1	few	TRBJ1-4	CASSPISGQGDEKLFF	TGTGCCAGCTCACCGATCTCGGGACAGGGGGATGAAAAACTGTTTTTT
TRBV28	-	-	TRBJ1-1	CASSLGAGEGAFF	TGTGCCAGCAGTTTGGGTGCGGGAGAGGGTGCTTTCTTT
TRBV4-2	TRBD1	-	TRBJ2-6	CASSQDPGGAGANVLTF	TGTGCCAGCAGCCAAGACCCAGGGGGAGCCGGGGCCAACGTCCTGACTTTC
TRBV10-2	-	-	TRBJ2-7	CASSNNYEQYF	TGCGCCAGCAGTAACAACTACGAGCAGTACTTC
TRBV6-1	-	few	TRBJ1-5	CASSEQWQGNQPQHF	TGTGCCAGCAGTGAACAGTGGCAGGGCAATCAGCCCCAGCATTTT
TRBV30	TRBD2	once	TRBJ2-5	CAWSLAGLETQYF	TGTGCCTGGAGTCTAGCGGGCCTAGAGACCCAGTACTTC
TRBV28	TRBD2	-	TRBJ2-1	CASRERQGGYNEQFF	TGTGCCAGCAGAGAAAGGCAGGGAGGGTACAATGAGCAGTTCTTC
TRBV4-1	TRBD1	-	TRBJ2-6	CASSKADRVDSGANVLTF	TGCGCCAGCAGCAAAGCCGACAGGGTAGACTCTGGGGCCAACGTCCTGACTTTC
TRBV5-4	TRBD1	-	TRBJ2-3	CASGPGTGRTDTQYF	TGTGCCAGCGGTCCCGGGACAGGACGCACAGATACGCAGTATTTT